This T cell receptor (beta chain) was identified in a study of T cells in Graves' hyperthyroidism and ophthalmopathy. CDR3 length: 14 residues. V was clipped by 5 bases and J by 6 bases; unmatched bases: 9. CDR1 DFQATT and CDR2 SNEGSKA come from the germline V gene (reference sequence). Template material for amplifying TCR beta CDR3 regions consisted of RNA transcripts. Primed by the HTBI set, a first-round RT-PCR was run on the TCR CDR3. In TCRdb, the multiplex PCR reads were re-called with MiXCR into one record per CDR3 protein. The sample lists approximately 600,000 distinct CDR3 sequences, roughly 20% occurring once.

V is TRBV20-1 and J is TRBJ2-7; 11 nucleotides align to TRBD1. The sequenced sample was blood. The TCR sequence derives from a man under 40 with Graves' ophthalmopathy. In DNA form, the CDR3 reads TGCAGTGCTCGATACGGACAGGGGGCTCTCGAGCAGTACTTC. Translated: CSARYGQGALEQYF.